These T cell receptor beta chains were read from a single sample in a study of identical twins. Using its own MiXCR run on the 5' RACE reads, TCRdb lists one record per CDR3 protein. In the table there are around 220,000 distinct CDR3 sequences, approximately 10% of which are singletons. The specimen sequenced was memory T cells sorted from blood. Receptor source: a man between 50 and 59 years old in good health. Each CDR3 is given with its conserved first and last residue. D genes are given only for firm matches. Clone size, where shown, is once, few, many, or a class for clones that have expanded.

J gene | clone size | D gene | V gene | CDR3 protein | CDR3 DNA
TRBJ2-5 | - | TRBD2 | TRBV4-2 | CASSQDLAGAETQYF | TGTGCCAGCAGCCAAGATCTAGCGGGAGCAGAGACCCAGTACTTC
TRBJ2-2 | many | - | TRBV12-3/TRBV12-4 | CASRPPGQMNTGELFF | TGTGCCAGCAGGCCCCCTGGACAGATGAACACCGGGGAGCTGTTTTTT
TRBJ2-3 | many | - | TRBV7-2 | CASSLLGGISTDTQYF | TGTGCCAGCAGCTTGCTGGGGGGCATCAGCACAGATACGCAGTATTTT
TRBJ2-1 | - | - | TRBV27 | CASSHPAYNEQFF | TGTGCCAGCAGTCATCCGGCGTACAATGAGCAGTTCTTC
TRBJ1-1 | - | - | TRBV2 | CASIGQPNTEAFF | TGTGCCAGCATTGGACAGCCGAACACTGAAGCTTTCTTT
TRBJ2-7 | few | TRBD2 | TRBV6-5 | CASSYSKASGDYEQYF | TGTGCCAGCAGTTACTCGAAAGCTAGCGGGGACTACGAGCAGTACTTC
TRBJ2-2 | - | - | TRBV4-3 | CASSQGGHTGELFF | TGCGCCAGCAGCCAAGGAGGCCACACCGGGGAGCTGTTTTTT
TRBJ2-2 | many | - | TRBV18 | CASSPPLGTPNTGELFF | TGTGCCAGCTCACCACCGCTAGGGACTCCTAACACCGGGGAGCTGTTTTTT
TRBJ1-4 | many | TRBD1 | TRBV7-9 | CASSQWTGGEEKLFF | TGTGCCAGCAGCCAATGGACAGGGGGAGAGGAAAAACTGTTTTTT
TRBJ1-1 | many | TRBD1 | TRBV27 | CASSFRGPTEAFF | TGTGCCAGCAGTTTTAGGGGGCCCACTGAAGCTTTCTTT
TRBJ1-6 | many | - | TRBV18 | CASSGQDNSPLHF | TGTGCCAGCTCGGGGCAGGATAATTCACCCCTCCACTTT
TRBJ2-7 | few | - | TRBV7-2 | CASSPMRPPYEQYF | TGTGCCAGCAGCCCGATGAGACCACCCTACGAGCAGTACTTC
TRBJ1-3 | few | - | TRBV7-2 | CASSLGWGGSSGNTIYF | TGTGCCAGCAGCTTAGGGTGGGGCGGTAGCTCTGGAAACACCATATATTTT
TRBJ1-3 | many | - | TRBV6-5 | CASSYPGSGISGNTIYF | TGTGCCAGCAGTTACCCCGGTTCCGGGATCTCTGGAAACACCATATATTTT
TRBJ2-4 | many | - | TRBV4-1 | CASSHSGAKNIQYF | TGCGCCAGCAGCCACAGTGGGGCCAAAAACATTCAGTACTTC
TRBJ1-6 | many | - | TRBV4-1 | CASSQGVGSLSPLHF | TGCGCCAGCAGCCAAGGTGTAGGGTCTCTTTCACCCCTCCACTTT
TRBJ1-6 | - | - | TRBV5-6 | CASSLETTNSPLHF | TGTGCCAGCAGCTTGGAGACAACAAATTCACCCCTCCACTTT
TRBJ2-6 | few | TRBD1 | TRBV7-3 | CASSSGTAVFSGANVLTF | TGTGCCAGCAGCTCCGGGACAGCAGTTTTCTCTGGGGCCAACGTCCTGACTTTC
TRBJ1-3 | - | - | TRBV7-8 | CASSLGGPSGNTIYF | TGTGCCAGCAGCTTAGGGGGTCCCTCTGGAAACACCATATATTTT
TRBJ2-3 | few | - | TRBV6-5 | CASSYRRLNTDTQYF | TGTGCCAGCAGTTACAGGCGCTTAAACACAGATACGCAGTATTTT
TRBJ2-1 | few | TRBD2 | TRBV20-1 | CSARTSGEGDEQFF | TGCAGTGCTAGGACTAGCGGGGAAGGGGATGAGCAGTTCTTC
TRBJ2-1 | - | - | TRBV9 | CASSLTGLGDEQFF | TGTGCCAGCAGCCTCACAGGGCTGGGGGATGAGCAGTTCTTC
TRBJ2-1 | - | - | TRBV20-1 | CSARFGETYNEQFF | TGCAGTGCTAGATTTGGCGAGACCTACAATGAGCAGTTCTTC
TRBJ2-2 | many | - | TRBV12-3/TRBV12-4 | CASSELVGELFF | TGTGCCAGCAGTGAGCTAGTCGGGGAGCTGTTTTTT
TRBJ1-6 | - | TRBD1 | TRBV30 | CAWTRDSSPLHF | TGTGCCTGGACCCGGGACAGTTCACCCCTCCACTTT
TRBJ1-6 | few | - | TRBV4-2 | CASSRGGAAGNSPLHF | TGTGCCAGCAGCCGTGGGGGAGCGGCGGGGAATTCACCCCTCCACTTT
TRBJ1-1 | many | - | TRBV29-1 | CSVVKKLNTEAFF | TGCAGCGTTGTAAAGAAACTGAACACTGAAGCTTTCTTT
TRBJ2-2 | many | - | TRBV6-1 | CASSGQTRAGELFF | TGTGCCAGCAGCGGACAGACCAGGGCCGGGGAGCTGTTTTTT
TRBJ2-1 | many | TRBD2 | TRBV20-1 | CSRAGDVHNEQFF | TGCTCGAGAGCGGGAGATGTCCACAATGAGCAGTTCTTC
TRBJ1-1 | - | - | TRBV10-3 | CAISGKDSMNTEAFF | TGTGCCATCAGTGGGAAGGACAGTATGAACACTGAAGCTTTCTTT
TRBJ1-6 | few | TRBD1 | TRBV20-1 | CSASMLRRPGQGLSPLHF | TGCAGTGCTAGCATGCTGCGCCGCCCCGGACAGGGTCTTTCACCCCTCCACTTT
TRBJ1-1 | many | TRBD1 | TRBV2 | CASSEGPPGTGYGVNTEAFF | TGTGCCAGCAGTGAAGGCCCTCCCGGGACAGGGTATGGGGTGAACACTGAAGCTTTCTTT
TRBJ2-1 | - | TRBD2 | TRBV14 | CASSRWGREGLSEQFF | TGTGCCAGCAGCCGATGGGGGCGGGAGGGCCTCTCAGAGCAGTTCTTC
TRBJ2-5 | many | TRBD2 | TRBV7-9 | CASSRRGGETQYF | TGTGCCAGCAGCCGCCGGGGGGGCGAGACCCAGTACTTC
TRBJ1-2 | many | - | TRBV18 | CASSPTGDGYTF | TGTGCCAGCTCTCCGACTGGAGATGGCTACACCTTC
TRBJ2-3 | many | TRBD1 | TRBV6-5 | CASSYLWTGDTDTQYF | TGTGCCAGCAGTTACCTGTGGACAGGGGACACAGATACGCAGTATTTT
TRBJ1-2 | many | - | TRBV20-1 | CSASEEGDHGYTF | TGCAGTGCTAGTGAGGAAGGGGATCATGGCTACACCTTC
TRBJ2-5 | - | - | TRBV6-2/TRBV6-3 | CASRAPEAQYF | TGTGCCAGCAGAGCCCCCGAGGCCCAGTACTTC
TRBJ1-1 | - | - | TRBV6-2/TRBV6-3 | CASSYPRDRRIRTEAFF | TGTGCCAGCAGTTACCCCCGGGACCGACGAATACGGACTGAAGCTTTCTTT
TRBJ2-4 | few | TRBD1 | TRBV20-1 | CSARDGQVAKNIQYF | TGCAGTGCTAGAGACGGACAGGTCGCCAAAAACATTCAGTACTTC
TRBJ2-1 | - | - | TRBV7-2 | CASRGTGNEQFF | TGTGCCAGCCGCGGGACGGGCAATGAGCAGTTCTTC
TRBJ1-5 | - | - | TRBV3-1 | CASSRGNSNQPQHF | TGTGCCAGCAGCCGCGGGAATAGCAATCAGCCCCAGCATTTT
TRBJ1-5 | - | - | TRBV6-1 | CASSVGRYNQPQHF | TGTGCCAGCAGCGTGGGGAGGTACAATCAGCCCCAGCATTTT
TRBJ1-4 | - | - | TRBV12-3/TRBV12-4 | CASNEGNEKLFF | TGTGCCAGCAACGAGGGGAATGAAAAACTGTTTTTT
TRBJ2-6 | few | - | TRBV30 | CAWSVLSSGANVLTF | TGTGCCTGGAGTGTATTGAGCTCTGGGGCCAACGTCCTGACTTTC
TRBJ1-6 | many | TRBD1 | TRBV20-1 | CSATPGQGGSPLHF | TGCAGTGCTACGCCGGGACAGGGGGGGTCACCCCTCCACTTT
TRBJ2-7 | many | - | TRBV28 | CASSLTADYEQYF | TGTGCCAGCAGTTTAACGGCTGACTACGAGCAGTACTTC
TRBJ2-3 | - | - | TRBV28 | CASSLRTGANTDTQYF | TGTGCCAGCAGTTTAAGAACGGGAGCTAACACAGATACGCAGTATTTT